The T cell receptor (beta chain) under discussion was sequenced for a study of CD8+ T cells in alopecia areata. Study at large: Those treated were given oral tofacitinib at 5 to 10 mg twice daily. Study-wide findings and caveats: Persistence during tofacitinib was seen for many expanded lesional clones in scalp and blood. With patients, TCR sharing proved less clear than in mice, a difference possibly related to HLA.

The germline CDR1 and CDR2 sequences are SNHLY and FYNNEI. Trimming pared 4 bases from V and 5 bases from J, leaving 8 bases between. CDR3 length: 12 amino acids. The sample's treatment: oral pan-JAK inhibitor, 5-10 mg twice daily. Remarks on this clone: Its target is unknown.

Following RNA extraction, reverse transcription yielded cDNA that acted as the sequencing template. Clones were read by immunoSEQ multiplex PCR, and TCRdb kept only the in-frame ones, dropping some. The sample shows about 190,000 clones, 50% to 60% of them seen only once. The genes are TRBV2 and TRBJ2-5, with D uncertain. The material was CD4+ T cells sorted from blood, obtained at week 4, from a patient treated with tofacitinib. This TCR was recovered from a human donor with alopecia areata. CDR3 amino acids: CASSVTEETQYF. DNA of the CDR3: TGTGCCAGCAGTGTGACGGAGGAGACCCAGTACTTC.